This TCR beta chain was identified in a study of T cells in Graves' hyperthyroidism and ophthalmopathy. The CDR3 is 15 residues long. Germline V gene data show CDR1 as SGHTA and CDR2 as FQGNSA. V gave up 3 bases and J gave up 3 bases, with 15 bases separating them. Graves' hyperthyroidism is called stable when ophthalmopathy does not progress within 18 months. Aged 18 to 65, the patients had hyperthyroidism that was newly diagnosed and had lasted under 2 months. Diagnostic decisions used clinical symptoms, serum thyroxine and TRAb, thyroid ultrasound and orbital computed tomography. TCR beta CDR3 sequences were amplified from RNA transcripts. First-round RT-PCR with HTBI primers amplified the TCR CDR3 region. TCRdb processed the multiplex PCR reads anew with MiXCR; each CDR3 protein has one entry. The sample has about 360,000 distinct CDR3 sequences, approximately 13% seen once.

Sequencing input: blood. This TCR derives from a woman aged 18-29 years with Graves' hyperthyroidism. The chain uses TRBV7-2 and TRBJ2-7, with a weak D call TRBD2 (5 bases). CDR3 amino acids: CASSFGPSPYYEQYF. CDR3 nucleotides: TGTGCCAGCAGCTTCGGACCTAGCCCCTACTACGAGCAGTACTTC.